This TCR beta chain came from a study of Ad26.COV2.S vaccination and SARS-CoV-2 variants. Study as a whole: By the intramuscular route, Ad26.COV2.S was given once, or twice 56 days apart. Whole-study findings and limits: The analyses of TCR breadth and depth may have understated the size of total T cell responses.

Notes on this clone: The antigen is unknown.

Treatment specified: over 15 received Ad26.COV2.S at low or high dose, single or two shots; 5 received placebo; per-sample allocation not given. All samples were drawn on day 63, counting from the first vaccine or placebo injection. V was clipped by 5 bases and J by 2 bases; unmatched bases: 12. Germline assignment: CDR1 MNHEY and CDR2 SMNVEV (reference sequence). The CDR3 runs 18 residues. Clones were read by immunoSEQ multiplex PCR, and TCRdb kept only the in-frame ones, dropping some. The sample records roughly 350,000 clones, approximately 90% being singletons. The receptor was isolated from a person between 18 and 59 years old who received the Ad26.COV2.S COVID-19 vaccine or a placebo. The chain joins TRBV27 to TRBJ2-2; 9 bases align to TRBD2. The sample here was peripheral blood, taken in a trial of Ad26.COV2.S vaccine versus placebo. The CDR3 bases are TGTGCCAGCAGTATAATTAACCTTAGCGGGAGAAACACCGGGGAGCTGTTTTTT. Translated, it gives CASSIINLSGRNTGELFF.